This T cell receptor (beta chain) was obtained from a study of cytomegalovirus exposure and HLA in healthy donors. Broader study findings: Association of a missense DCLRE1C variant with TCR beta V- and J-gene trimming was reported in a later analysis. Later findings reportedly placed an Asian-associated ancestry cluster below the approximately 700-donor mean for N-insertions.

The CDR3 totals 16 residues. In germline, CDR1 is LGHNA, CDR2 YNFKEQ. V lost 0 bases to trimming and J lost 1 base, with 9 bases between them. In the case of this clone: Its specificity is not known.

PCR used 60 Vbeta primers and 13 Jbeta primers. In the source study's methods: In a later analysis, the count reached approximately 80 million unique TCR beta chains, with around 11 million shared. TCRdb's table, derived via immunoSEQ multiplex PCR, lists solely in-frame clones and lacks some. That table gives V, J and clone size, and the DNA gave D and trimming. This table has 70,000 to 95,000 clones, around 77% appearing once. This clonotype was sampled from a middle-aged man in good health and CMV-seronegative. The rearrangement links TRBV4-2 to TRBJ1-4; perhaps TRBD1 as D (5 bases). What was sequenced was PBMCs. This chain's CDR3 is CASSQDPGGTNEKLFF. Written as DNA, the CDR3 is TGTGCCAGCAGCCAAGATCCGGGGGGAACTAATGAAAAACTGTTTTTT.